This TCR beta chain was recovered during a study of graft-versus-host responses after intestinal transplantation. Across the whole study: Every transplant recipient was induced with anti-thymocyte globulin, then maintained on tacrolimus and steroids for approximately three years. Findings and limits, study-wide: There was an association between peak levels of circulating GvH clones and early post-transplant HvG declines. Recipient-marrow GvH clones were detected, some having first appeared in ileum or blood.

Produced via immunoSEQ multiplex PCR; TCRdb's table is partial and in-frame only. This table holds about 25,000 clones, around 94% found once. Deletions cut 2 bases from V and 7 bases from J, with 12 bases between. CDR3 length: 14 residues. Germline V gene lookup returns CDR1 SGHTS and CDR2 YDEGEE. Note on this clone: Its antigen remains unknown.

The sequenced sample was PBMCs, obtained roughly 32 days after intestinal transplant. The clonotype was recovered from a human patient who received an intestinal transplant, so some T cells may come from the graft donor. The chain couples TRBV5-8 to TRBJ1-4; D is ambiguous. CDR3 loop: CASSFHGVGEKLFF. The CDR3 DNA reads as TGTGCCAGCAGCTTCCATGGAGTGGGTGAAAAACTGTTTTTT.